Shown below are 24 T cell receptor beta chains from a single sample sequenced in a study of Ad26.COV2.S vaccination and SARS-CoV-2 variants. Treatment meaning: roughly 20 received Ad26.COV2.S at low or high dose, single or two shots; several received placebo; per-sample allocation not given. Sampling took place 63 days after the first vaccine or placebo injection. Clones were read by immunoSEQ multiplex PCR, and TCRdb kept only the in-frame ones, dropping some. This table has more than 300,000 clones, about 82% appearing once. The source was peripheral blood, collected in a trial of Ad26.COV2.S vaccine versus placebo. All receptors derive from a person between 18 and 60 years old who received the Ad26.COV2.S COVID-19 vaccine or a placebo.

J is TRBJ1-4 and V is TRBV5-1; D remains unclear. The CDR3 runs 17 residues. Germline V gives CDR1 SGHRS, CDR2 YFSETQ. V lost 4 bases, J lost 0 bases, and 16 bases lay in between. The CDR3 spells CASSGKAGKATNEKLFF. The DNA for the CDR3 is TGCGCCAGCAGCGGGAAAGCGGGAAAAGCAACTAATGAAAAACTGTTTTTT.

The V gene is TRBV5-1, the J gene TRBJ1-5; TRBD1 is a possible D gene (5 bases). The germline V gene has CDR1 SGHRS and CDR2 YFSETQ. Trimming removed 0 bases at V and 0 bases at J, with 10 bases between. CDR3 length: 16 amino acids. The CDR3 nucleotides are TGCGCCAGCAGCTTGGAGGGGCTGTCTAGCAATCAGCCCCAGCATTTT. It yields the protein CASSLEGLSSNQPQHF.

The gene calls are TRBV6-5 and TRBJ1-1; TRBD1 aligns across 7 bases. The CDR3 sequence is 14 residues long. Germline values: CDR1 MNHEY, CDR2 SVGAGI. Trimming took 7 bases from V and 2 from J; bases not matched to a gene: 7. Written as DNA, the CDR3 is TGTGCCAGCAAGGGTAGGGGGCTTAACACTGAAGCTTTCTTT. Translating gives CASKGRGLNTEAFF.

The V gene is TRBV7-9, the J gene TRBJ2-3, with a possible D match to TRBD2 (5 bases). The germline CDR1 and CDR2 sequences are SEHNR and FQNEAQ (reference sequence). V was shortened by 5 bases and J by 4 bases, with 13 bases between the two germline ends. The CDR3 spans 14 residues. CDR3 nucleotide sequence: TGTGCCAGCAGCCCAGAGGGTATCGCAGATACGCAGTATTTT. It encodes CASSPEGIADTQYF.

V gene TRBV7-7 combines with J gene TRBJ2-1; unclear D gene. The CDR3 sequence is 13 residues long. Trimming pared 1 base from V and 3 bases from J, leaving 4 bases between. Per the germline V gene, CDR1 is SSHAT and CDR2 is FNYEAQ (reference sequence). CDR3 protein: CASSLDIYNEQFF. CDR3 in DNA: TGTGCCAGCAGCTTAGACATCTACAATGAGCAGTTCTTC.

J is TRBJ2-7 and V is TRBV18, with a weak D call TRBD2 (7 bases). Trimming left V 3 bases short and J 3 bases short, with 18 bases between. CDR1 is KGHSH, CDR2 LQKENI, per germline. The CDR3 is 16 residues long. For the CDR3, the DNA is TGTGCCAGCTCACCCCCAATCCCGGGGGGCCTCTACGAGCAGTACTTC. Protein product: CASSPPIPGGLYEQYF.

This chain connects TRBV7-9 to TRBJ2-7; D uncertain. The V and J ends lost 7 bases and 6 bases respectively, with 13 bases between them. CDR3 size: 12 residues. Germline V gives CDR1 SEHNR, CDR2 FQNEAQ (reference sequence). DNA for the CDR3: TGTGCCAGCACTATTGGGGTGGGCGAGCAGTACTTC. It codes for CASTIGVGEQYF.

This chain uses TRBV10-3 with TRBJ2-1, with D perhaps assigned TRBD1 or TRBD2 (5 bases each). This CDR3 region has 12 residues. The germline V and J ends were trimmed by 3 bases and 8 bases, with 8 bases remaining between them. Germline-derived CDR1 and CDR2 are ENHRY and SYGVKD. The CDR3 reads CAISERDHEQFF. The CDR3 DNA follows: TGTGCCATCAGTGAAAGGGACCATGAGCAGTTCTTC.

The V and J genes are TRBV5-8 and TRBJ2-5; 10 bases match TRBD2. The CDR3 has 19 residues. CDR1 SGHTS and CDR2 YDEGEE come from the germline V gene. The junction had 20 bases not matched to a gene; V was cut back by 4 bases and J by 5 bases. This CDR3 is CASSEWASGGPPRGETQYF. The CDR3 nucleotides are TGTGCCAGCAGCGAGTGGGCTAGCGGGGGCCCACCTCGGGGTGAGACCCAGTACTTC.

V and J are TRBV12-5 and TRBJ2-6, with a possible D match to TRBD2 (5 bases). Germline-derived CDR1 and CDR2 are LGHNT and FRNRAP. There are 14 residues in the CDR3. V gave up 5 bases and J gave up 0 bases, with 5 bases separating them. Here the CDR3 reads CASGRDSGANVLTF. In nucleotides, the CDR3 is TGTGCTAGTGGTCGGGACTCTGGGGCCAACGTCCTGACTTTC.

This clone was seen a single time. The chain links TRBV7-9 to TRBJ1-2; D is possibly TRBD1 (5 bases). The V and J ends lost 1 base and 5 bases respectively, with 17 bases between them. The CDR3 consists of 16 residues. CDR1 is SEHNR and CDR2 is FQNEAQ in the germline V gene (reference sequence). The CDR3, as DNA: TGTGCCAGCAGCTTAGACGAAAAGACAGAATTATATGGCTACACCTTC. Amino acid sequence: CASSLDEKTELYGYTF.

The chain has TRBV6-5 and TRBJ1-3, with D unclear. This CDR3 has 15 residues. V was trimmed by 8 bases and J by 0 bases, leaving 14 bases between them. Germline values: CDR1 MNHEY, CDR2 SVGAGI. The CDR3 DNA reads TGTGCCAGCTCTAGGCAGACCTCCTCTGGAAACACCATATATTTT. Its translation: CASSRQTSSGNTIYF.

The chain carries TRBV6-2 or TRBV6-3 and TRBJ1-4, with 10 nucleotides matching TRBD1. Germline V gives CDR1 MNHEY, CDR2 SVGEGT. V gave up 5 bases and J gave up 12 bases; unmatched junction bases: 9. This CDR3 has 14 residues. The CDR3 region has the DNA TGTGCCAGCAGTACTCTGGGACAGGGGTCGGAACTGTTTTTT. Its protein is CASSTLGQGSELFF.

This clone was seen just once. The rearrangement joins TRBV30 to TRBJ1-2; 9 nucleotides line up with TRBD1. The J segment lost 8 bases and the V segment lost 5 bases, leaving 18 bases of the junction unmatched. Germline lookup yields CDR1 GTSNPN and CDR2 SVGIG (reference sequence). The CDR3 length is 16 residues. The CDR3 DNA sequence: TGTGCCTGGGCACGCATGGGAATACAGGGGGCGGGAGGCTACACCTTC. It codes for CAWARMGIQGAGGYTF. The full variable domain, with the rest looked up from reference TRBV30 and TRBJ1-2, is SQTIHQWPATLVQPVGSPLSLECTVEGTSNPNLYWYRQAAGRGLQLLFYSVGIGQISSEVPQNLSASRPQDRQFILSSKKLLLSDSGFYLCAWARMGIQGAGGYTFGSGTRLTVV.

The chain employs TRBV18 and TRBJ1-1; 10 bases agree with TRBD1. The junction had 1 base not matched to a gene; V was cut back by 1 base and J by 8 bases. The CDR3 spans 13 residues. Per germline, CDR1 KGHSH and CDR2 LQKENI. CDR3 nucleotides: TGTGCCAGCTCACCACAGACAGGGGGCGAAGCTTTCTTT. Translated, it gives CASSPQTGGEAFF.

A few counts support this clone. The genes are TRBV6-5 and TRBJ1-2; possibly TRBD1 for D (6 bases). The CDR3 is 13 residues long. CDR1 is MNHEY and CDR2 is SVGAGI in the germline V gene. V lost 8 bases, J lost 0 bases, and 10 bases lay in between. This CDR3 reads CASSGHANYGYTF. CDR3 coding DNA: TGTGCCAGCTCGGGACACGCTAACTATGGCTACACCTTC.

V gene TRBV27 combines with J gene TRBJ1-2; D gene uncertain. The V gene's germline CDR1 is MNHEY and CDR2 SMNVEV (reference sequence). The CDR3 has 15 residues. Trimming took off 5 bases at V and 0 bases at J, with 13 bases between the two ends. The CDR3 spells CASSPRAKANYGYTF. The CDR3 DNA follows: TGTGCCAGCAGTCCCCGGGCCAAAGCTAACTATGGCTACACCTTC.

The CDR3 bases are TGCGCCAGCAGCTTAATACCCGACGGTAACACCGGGGAGCTGTTTTTT. Translation gives CASSLIPDGNTGELFF. V is TRBV5-1 and J is TRBJ2-2; D is uncertain. The CDR3 is made up of 16 amino acids. V was pared by 2 bases and J by 2 bases, with 13 bases between. The germline CDR1 and CDR2 sequences are SGHRS and YFSETQ.

The gene calls are TRBV11-2 and TRBJ1-2; D is undetermined. The V end was cut by 1 base, the J end by 5 bases, with 8 bases between. CDR1 is SGHAT, CDR2 FQNNGV, per germline. The CDR3 covers 13 residues. CDR3 sequence (DNA): TGTGCCAGCAGCTTAGTTAATGGATATGGCTACACCTTC. Translated, it gives CASSLVNGYGYTF.

V gene TRBV5-1 combines with J gene TRBJ2-2, with 8 bases that match TRBD1. This CDR3 region has 15 residues. The ends lost 4 bases at V and 5 bases at J; junction bases unmatched: 7. Germline CDR1 is SGHRS and CDR2 is YFSETQ. Here the CDR3 reads CASSDRQGRTGELFF. The CDR3 DNA reads as TGCGCCAGCAGCGACCGACAGGGGAGGACCGGGGAGCTGTTTTTT.

This clone has just a few counts. The chain employs TRBV12-5 and TRBJ2-7; 9 bases are a match to TRBD1. CDR3 length: 13 residues. The V segment lost 5 bases and the J segment 6 bases; nucleotides outside the gene matches: 5. The germline V gene has CDR1 LGHNT and CDR2 FRNRAP. CDR3 loop: CASGGTGSTEQYF. In DNA form, the CDR3 reads TGTGCTAGTGGTGGGACAGGGTCCACCGAGCAGTACTTC.

The chain couples TRBV7-2 to TRBJ2-7, with unresolved D. Germline CDR1 SGHTA, CDR2 FQGNSA. The CDR3 runs 12 residues. The V end was cut by 5 bases, the J end by 0 bases, with 5 bases between. CDR3 bases: TGTGCCAGCAGCCCTAGCTCCTACGAGCAGTACTTC. It is translated as CASSPSSYEQYF.

The gene calls are TRBV6-1 and TRBJ1-6, with unresolved D. Germline V gives CDR1 MNHNS, CDR2 SASEGT. The V end lost 1 base, the J end lost 6 bases, and 10 bases lay between the germline ends. The CDR3 consists of 15 residues. For the CDR3, the DNA is TGTGCCAGCAGTGAAGGTGGGAGCAGTAATTCACCCCTCCACTTT. It yields the protein CASSEGGSSNSPLHF.

The chain recombines TRBV11-2 with TRBJ1-1, with D possibly matching TRBD1 (6 bases). V was pared by 3 bases and J by 6 bases, with 17 bases between. The CDR3 totals 15 residues. CDR1 and CDR2 (germline): SGHAT, FQNNGV. CDR3 sequence reads: CASSFGRGRHAEAFF. CDR3 DNA: TGTGCCAGCAGCTTTGGTCGGGGGCGGCACGCTGAAGCTTTCTTT.